This TCR beta chain stems from a study of T cell responses to AZD1222 COVID-19 vaccine. For the study at large: The study pooled second doses at about 4 or about 12 weeks.

This CDR3 spans 16 amino acids. V gave up 1 base and J gave up 1 base, with 10 bases separating them. CDR1 and CDR2 (germline): MNHEY, SMNVEV (reference sequence). Assay used: immunoSEQ multiplex PCR; TCRdb lists only in-frame clones, some missing. There are 98,000 or so clones in the sample; about 90% occur only once, and over 7.5% lies in the top ten. This clone is a singleton in its sample. The source is an adult in good health. The chain couples TRBV27 to TRBJ2-2; D is possibly TRBD1 (6 bases). This specimen was peripheral blood, taken on day 0 of AZD1222 vaccination. The CDR3 nucleotides read TGTGCCAGCAGTTTATTTTGGGGGCTGAACACCGGGGAGCTGTTTTTT. Protein sequence: CASSLFWGLNTGELFF.